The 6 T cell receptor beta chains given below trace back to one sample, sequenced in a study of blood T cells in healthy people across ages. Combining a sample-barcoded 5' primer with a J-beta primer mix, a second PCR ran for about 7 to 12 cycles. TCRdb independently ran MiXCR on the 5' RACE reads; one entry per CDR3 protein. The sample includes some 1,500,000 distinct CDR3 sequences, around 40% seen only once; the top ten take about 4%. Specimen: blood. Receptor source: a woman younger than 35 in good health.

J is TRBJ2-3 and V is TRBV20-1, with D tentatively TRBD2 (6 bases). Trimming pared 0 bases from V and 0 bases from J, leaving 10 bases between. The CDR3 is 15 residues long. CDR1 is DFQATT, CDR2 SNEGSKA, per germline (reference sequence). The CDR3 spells CSARDPRESTDTQYF. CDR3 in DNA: TGCAGTGCTAGAGATCCCCGGGAGAGCACAGATACGCAGTATTTT.

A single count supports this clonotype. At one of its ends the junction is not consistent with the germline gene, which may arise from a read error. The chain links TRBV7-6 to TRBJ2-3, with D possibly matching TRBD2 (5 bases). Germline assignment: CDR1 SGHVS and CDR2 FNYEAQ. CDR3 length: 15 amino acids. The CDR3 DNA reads TGTGCCAGCAGCTTATACAGTGCTAGCACAGAGACGCAGTATTTT. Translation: CASSLYSASTETQYF.

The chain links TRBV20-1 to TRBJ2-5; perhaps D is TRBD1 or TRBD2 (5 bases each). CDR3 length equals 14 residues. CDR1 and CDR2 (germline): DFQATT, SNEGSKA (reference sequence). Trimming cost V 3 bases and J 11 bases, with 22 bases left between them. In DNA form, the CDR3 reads TGCAGTGCTAGCTCCGGGACCATATCCAATGAGCAGTACTTC. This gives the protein CSASSGTISNEQYF.

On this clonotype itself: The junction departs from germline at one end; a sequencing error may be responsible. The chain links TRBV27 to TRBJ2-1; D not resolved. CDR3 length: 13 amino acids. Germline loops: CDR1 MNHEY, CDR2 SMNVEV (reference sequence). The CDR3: CASSLSIYYEQFF. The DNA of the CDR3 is TGTGCCAGCAGTTTATCGATCTACTATGAGCAGTTCTTC.

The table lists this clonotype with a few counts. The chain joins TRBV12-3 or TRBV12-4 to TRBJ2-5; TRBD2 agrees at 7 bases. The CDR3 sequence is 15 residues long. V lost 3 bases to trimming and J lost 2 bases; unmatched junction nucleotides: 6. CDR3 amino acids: CASSFSLAVQETQYF. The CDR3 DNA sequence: TGTGCCAGCAGTTTTAGCCTAGCGGTACAAGAGACCCAGTACTTC.

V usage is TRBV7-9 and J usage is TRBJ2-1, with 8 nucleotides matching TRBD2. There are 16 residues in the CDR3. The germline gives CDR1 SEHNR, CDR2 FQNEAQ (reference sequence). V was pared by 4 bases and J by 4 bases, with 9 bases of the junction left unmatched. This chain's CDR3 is CASSYLAGRAYNEQFF. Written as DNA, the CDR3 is TGTGCCAGCAGCTACCTAGCGGGCAGGGCTTACAATGAGCAGTTCTTC.